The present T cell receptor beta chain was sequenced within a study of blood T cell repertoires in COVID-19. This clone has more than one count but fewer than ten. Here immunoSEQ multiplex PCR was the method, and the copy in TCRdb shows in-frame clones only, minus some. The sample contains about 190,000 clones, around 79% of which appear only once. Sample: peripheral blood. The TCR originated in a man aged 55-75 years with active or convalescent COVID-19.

The CDR3 protein is CASSFGQGGEQYF. CDR3 nucleotide sequence: TGTGCCAGCAGCTTCGGACAGGGAGGCGAGCAGTACTTC. The V gene is TRBV11-3, the J gene TRBJ2-7; 8 nucleotides line up with TRBD1. Per the germline V gene, CDR1 is SGHNT and CDR2 is YENEEA. This CDR3 is built from 13 residues. Losses at the gene ends were 3 bases for V and 6 bases for J; bases not matched to a gene: 4.